These T cell receptor beta chains were read from a single sample in a study of T cells in Graves' hyperthyroidism and ophthalmopathy. TCRdb reprocessed the multiplex PCR reads via MiXCR and lists one record per CDR3 protein. The table includes more than 500,000 distinct CDR3 sequences, 16% detected once. The sequencing sample was made of blood. Receptors were obtained from a woman aged 25 to 39 with Graves' hyperthyroidism. The CDR3 runs from the conserved cysteine through the conserved F or W. D genes are given only for firm matches. For some rows the clone size is stated as once, few or many, or as a class when expanded; others skip it.

abundance,j_gene,v_gene,d_gene,CDR3aa,CDR3nt
.,TRBJ2-3,TRBV6-1,.,CASSEMAGTLTDTQYF,TGTGCCAGCAGTGAAATGGCGGGCACCCTCACAGATACGCAGTATTTT
many,TRBJ1-6,TRBV27,.,CASSLRWGTNSPLHF,TGTGCCAGCAGTTTACGGTGGGGGACGAATTCACCCCTCCACTTT
many,TRBJ2-7,TRBV12-3/TRBV12-4,.,CASSSNLGEQYF,TGTGCCAGCAGTTCAAATTTGGGCGAGCAGTACTTC
few,TRBJ2-7,TRBV7-3,.,CASSPQGSAYEQYF,TGTGCCAGCAGCCCTCAGGGGAGCGCCTACGAGCAGTACTTC
many,TRBJ2-1,TRBV7-8,TRBD2,CASSLIDGTSGRAVNEQFF,TGTGCCAGCAGCCTAATTGACGGGACTAGCGGGAGGGCCGTCAATGAGCAGTTCTTC
.,TRBJ2-3,TRBV29-1,.,CSGWPAGNTDTQYF,TGCAGCGGGTGGCCGGCGGGTAACACAGATACGCAGTATTTT
.,TRBJ2-3,TRBV27,TRBD2,CASSSTSLGTSEDTQYF,TGTGCCAGCAGTTCCACTAGCTTGGGGACTAGTGAGGATACGCAGTATTTT
.,TRBJ1-1,TRBV7-2,.,CASSLRRPTEAFF,TGTGCCAGCAGCTTACGTAGACCCACTGAAGCTTTCTTT
few,TRBJ1-1,TRBV19,.,CASSVQQNTEAFF,TGTGCCAGTAGTGTACAACAGAACACTGAAGCTTTCTTT
few,TRBJ2-7,TRBV7-9,.,CASRLGYSSYEQYF,TGTGCCAGCAGGCTCGGCTACAGCTCCTACGAGCAGTACTTC
few,TRBJ1-5,TRBV28,.,CASSLGLQGTSKIYSNQPQHF,TGTGCCAGCAGTTTAGGACTCCAGGGAACCTCGAAAATTTATAGCAATCAGCCCCAGCATTTT
.,TRBJ2-5,TRBV5-1,TRBD2,CASSFLAGEARGEETQYF,TGCGCCAGCAGTTTCCTAGCGGGAGAGGCGAGGGGCGAAGAGACCCAGTACTTC
many,TRBJ1-5,TRBV6-2/TRBV6-3,TRBD1,CASSSIRDRGEGNQPQHF,TGTGCCAGCAGTTCCATTCGGGACAGGGGAGAGGGCAATCAGCCCCAGCATTTT
many,TRBJ2-3,TRBV7-8,.,CASSPFRTSTDTQYF,TGTGCCAGCAGCCCATTCAGAACTAGCACAGATACGCAGTATTTT
many,TRBJ2-3,TRBV12-3/TRBV12-4,.,CASTDGTGGDTQYF,TGTGCCAGCACGGACGGGACTGGGGGAGATACGCAGTATTTT
many,TRBJ1-2,TRBV6-2/TRBV6-3,.,CASSYSPNGYTF,TGTGCCAGCAGTTATTCGCCCAATGGCTACACCTTC
many,TRBJ1-1,TRBV6-1,.,CASSGDIFVNTEAFF,TGTGCCAGCAGCGGGGACATATTCGTGAACACTGAAGCTTTCTTT
.,TRBJ1-3,TRBV12-3/TRBV12-4,.,CASSLRPNPGNTIYF,TGTGCCAGCAGTTTGAGACCGAACCCTGGAAACACCATATATTTT
few,TRBJ1-1,TRBV10-1,.,CASSARGRDTEAFF,TGCGCCAGCAGTGCTCGTGGGAGGGACACTGAAGCTTTCTTT
many,TRBJ1-1,TRBV7-2,.,CASSPQAQSTEAFF,TGTGCCAGCAGCCCACAAGCCCAGTCAACTGAAGCTTTCTTT
.,TRBJ1-2,TRBV30,.,CAWSVRHNYGYTF,TGTGCCTGGAGTGTCAGGCACAACTATGGCTACACCTTC
.,TRBJ2-7,TRBV15,.,CATSKGLDRSYEQYF,TGTGCCACCAGCAAAGGACTCGACCGGTCCTACGAGCAGTACTTC
.,TRBJ2-1,TRBV12-3/TRBV12-4,.,CASSLTDNYYNEQFF,TGTGCCAGCAGTCTGACGGACAACTATTACAATGAGCAGTTCTTC
many,TRBJ2-3,TRBV3-1,.,CASSQDSLTTDTQYF,TGTGCCAGCAGCCAAGATTCTCTTACCACAGATACGCAGTATTTT
many,TRBJ2-3,TRBV5-5,TRBD2,CASSSRLAGGSDTQYF,TGTGCCAGCAGCTCCAGACTAGCGGGAGGGTCCGATACGCAGTATTTT
.,TRBJ1-1,TRBV25-1,.,CASSEYSWARDEAFF,TGTGCCAGCAGTGAATATAGTTGGGCCCGGGATGAAGCTTTCTTT
many,TRBJ2-7,TRBV11-2,TRBD1,CASSSTGTGGEQYF,TGTGCCAGCAGCTCGACCGGGACAGGTGGCGAGCAGTACTTC
many,TRBJ2-1,TRBV20-1,TRBD2,CSASSLAVYNEQFF,TGCAGTGCTAGTAGTCTAGCGGTATACAATGAGCAGTTCTTC
.,TRBJ2-5,TRBV20-1,TRBD2,CSARAATSGQETQYF,TGCAGTGCTAGAGCTGCCACTAGCGGACAAGAGACCCAGTACTTC
.,TRBJ2-5,TRBV24-1,.,CATGQGPQETQYF,TGTGCCACCGGCCAGGGGCCTCAAGAGACCCAGTACTTC
many,TRBJ2-1,TRBV18,TRBD1,CASSPTGRYNEQFF,TGTGCCAGCTCACCGACAGGGCGGTACAATGAGCAGTTCTTC
many,TRBJ2-7,TRBV28,TRBD1,CASSTGTGGYEQYF,TGTGCCAGCAGTACCGGGACAGGGGGCTACGAGCAGTACTTC
.,TRBJ2-1,TRBV15,.,CATSTKQGSHNEQFF,TGTGCCACCAGCACTAAGCAGGGCTCCCACAATGAGCAGTTCTTC
many,TRBJ2-1,TRBV11-1,.,CASSPRPGVITYNEQFF,TGTGCCAGCAGCCCAAGGCCAGGGGTCATTACGTACAATGAGCAGTTCTTC
.,TRBJ2-7,TRBV6-2/TRBV6-3,.,CASSYSGGGYYEQYF,TGTGCCAGCAGTTACTCCGGAGGAGGGTACTACGAGCAGTACTTC
many,TRBJ1-1,TRBV30,.,CAWRPGELAGEAFF,TGTGCCTGGAGGCCAGGGGAGCTGGCGGGTGAAGCTTTCTTT
many,TRBJ1-2,TRBV28,TRBD1,CASSSLGTGSPNYGYTF,TGTGCCAGCAGTTCACTCGGGACAGGGAGCCCTAACTATGGCTACACCTTC
many,TRBJ1-3,TRBV12-3/TRBV12-4,.,CASSSPGNTIYF,TGTGCCAGCAGTTCCCCTGGAAACACCATATATTTT
few,TRBJ1-1,TRBV29-1,.,CSVGEVNTEAFF,TGCAGCGTTGGGGAAGTCAACACTGAAGCTTTCTTT
many,TRBJ1-5,TRBV2,.,CASSEDWAGNQPQHF,TGTGCCAGCAGTGAAGATTGGGCAGGTAATCAGCCCCAGCATTTT
few,TRBJ2-2,TRBV15,.,CATSSGRSGELFF,TGTGCCACCAGCAGCGGACGGAGCGGGGAGCTGTTTTTT
few,TRBJ1-1,TRBV4-3,.,CASSHLRSSLMNTEAFF,TGCGCCAGCAGCCACCTCCGCAGCTCACTTATGAACACTGAAGCTTTCTTT
.,TRBJ1-3,TRBV6-1,.,CASSEGRGGNSGNTIYF,TGTGCCAGCAGTGAAGGCAGAGGGGGAAACTCTGGAAACACCATATATTTT
few,TRBJ2-3,TRBV5-4,TRBD2,CASSLGSGTSGRGRGDTQYF,TGTGCCAGCAGCTTGGGATCCGGGACTAGCGGGAGAGGAAGGGGAGATACGCAGTATTTT
few,TRBJ1-1,TRBV12-3/TRBV12-4,TRBD1,CASSPGTGSPTEAFF,TGTGCCAGCAGTCCCGGGACAGGGAGTCCCACTGAAGCTTTCTTT
.,TRBJ2-7,TRBV27,TRBD2,CASSWTSGTHEQYF,TGTGCCAGCAGTTGGACTAGCGGGACGCACGAGCAGTACTTC
many,TRBJ1-3,TRBV30,.,CAWDTPGNTIYF,TGTGCCTGGGATACCCCTGGAAACACCATATATTTT
few,TRBJ2-1,TRBV4-2,.,CASSHSDVKNEQFF,TGTGCCAGCAGCCACAGTGATGTTAAGAATGAGCAGTTCTTC
many,TRBJ2-5,TRBV28,TRBD1,CASRTQGGGETQYF,TGTGCCAGCAGGACACAGGGGGGCGGCGAGACCCAGTACTTC
.,TRBJ2-1,TRBV20-1,.,CSAPRGDRGDNEQFF,TGCAGTGCTCCGCGAGGGGATAGAGGGGACAATGAGCAGTTCTTC